This TCR beta chain was captured in a study of molecular identifiers for immune sequencing clone quantification. The CDR3 runs to 17 residues. Germline assignment: CDR1 PRHDT and CDR2 FYEKMQ (reference sequence). J lost 8 bases, V lost 5 bases, and 11 bases had no gene match. This clonotype was detected many times. TCRdb used MiXCR to reprocess the PCR reads, holding one entry per CDR3 protein. The table shows about 630,000 distinct CDR3 sequences, with 25% occurring only once. The receptor's source is a human donor in good health. Some libraries in this study had Jurkat cell RNA spiked in. J is TRBJ2-1 and V is TRBV13; 14 nucleotides align to TRBD2. Sequencing was done on a sample of naive CD8+ T cells from blood, with Jurkat cell RNA spiked in. The subset here: FACS-sorted CD8+CD4-CCR7+CD45RA+ naive T cells. The CDR3 loop reads CASSIRTSGGYFDEQFF. The CDR3, as DNA: TGTGCCAGCAGCATACGGACTAGCGGGGGGTACTTCGATGAGCAGTTCTTC.